This TCR beta chain originates from a study of blood T cell repertoires in COVID-19. Looked up from germline, CDR1 is SGHRS and CDR2 is YFSETQ. This CDR3 has 14 residues. Unmatched junction bases numbered 10, after V lost 2 bases and J lost 9 bases. Only in-frame clones appear in the TCRdb table, and some are missing; sequencing was by immunoSEQ multiplex PCR. Of 95,000 to 150,000 clones listed, about nine tenths are singletons. The material sequenced was peripheral blood. This TCR was sampled from a man aged 35 to 55 with acute or convalescent COVID-19. The V call is TRBV5-1, the J call TRBJ2-5, with 7 positions matching TRBD1. The CDR3 DNA reads as TGCGCCAGCAGCTTAGACAGGGTCCTAGGAGCCCAGTACTTC. Its protein product is CASSLDRVLGAQYF. Using reference TRBV5-1 and TRBJ2-5 for the parts outside the CDR3, the full variable domain is KAGVTQTPRYLIKTRGQQVTLSCSPISGHRSVSWYQQTPGQGLQFLFEYFSETQRNKGNFPGRFSGRQFSNSRSEMNVSTLELGDSALYLCASSLDRVLGAQYFGPGTRLLVL.